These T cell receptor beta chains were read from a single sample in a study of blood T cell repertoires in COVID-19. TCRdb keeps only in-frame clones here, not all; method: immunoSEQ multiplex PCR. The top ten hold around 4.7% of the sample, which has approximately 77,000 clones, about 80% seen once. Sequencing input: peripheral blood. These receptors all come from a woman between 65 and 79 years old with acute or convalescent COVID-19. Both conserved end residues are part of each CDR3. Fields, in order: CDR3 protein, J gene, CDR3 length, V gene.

CDR3 protein: CATTPGGTGELFF; J gene: TRBJ2-2; CDR3 length: 13; V gene: TRBV24-1
CDR3 protein: CASSYNRAYEQYF; J gene: TRBJ2-7; CDR3 length: 13; V gene: TRBV6-5
CDR3 protein: CASSLNYLNEQFF; J gene: TRBJ2-1; CDR3 length: 13; V gene: TRBV11-1
CDR3 protein: CASSPDRNPNYGYTF; J gene: TRBJ1-2; CDR3 length: 15; V gene: TRBV2
CDR3 protein: CASVPRQTLSGNTIYF; J gene: TRBJ1-3; CDR3 length: 16; V gene: TRBV19
CDR3 protein: CASSPKGQGARNEQFF; J gene: TRBJ2-1; CDR3 length: 16; V gene: TRBV7-3
CDR3 protein: CASSLTGMGEKLFF; J gene: TRBJ1-4; CDR3 length: 14; V gene: TRBV7-2
CDR3 protein: CASSIVLQPQHF; J gene: TRBJ1-5; CDR3 length: 12; V gene: TRBV19
CDR3 protein: CASSRTRDTEAFF; J gene: TRBJ1-1; CDR3 length: 13; V gene: TRBV4-1
CDR3 protein: CASTGRLEGRGYTF; J gene: TRBJ1-2; CDR3 length: 14; V gene: TRBV6-5
CDR3 protein: CASSQEFGDSYYGYTF; J gene: TRBJ1-2; CDR3 length: 16; V gene: TRBV14
CDR3 protein: CASSLRTSASTDTQYF; J gene: TRBJ2-3; CDR3 length: 16; V gene: TRBV18
CDR3 protein: CASSRGVTGETQYF; J gene: TRBJ2-5; CDR3 length: 14; V gene: TRBV7-6
CDR3 protein: CASSFPGTGLYEQYF; J gene: TRBJ2-7; CDR3 length: 15; V gene: TRBV11-2
CDR3 protein: CASSSGQLNEKLFF; J gene: TRBJ1-4; CDR3 length: 14; V gene: TRBV7-9
CDR3 protein: CASSYEDRGTYEQYF; J gene: TRBJ2-7; CDR3 length: 15; V gene: TRBV6-2/TRBV6-3
CDR3 protein: CASSYTSGGGTGELFF; J gene: TRBJ2-2; CDR3 length: 16; V gene: TRBV7-6
CDR3 protein: CASSPTAFQETQYF; J gene: TRBJ2-5; CDR3 length: 14; V gene: TRBV4-1
CDR3 protein: CASGLGEGGYTF; J gene: TRBJ1-2; CDR3 length: 12; V gene: TRBV12-5
CDR3 protein: CASSLGTSEQYF; J gene: TRBJ2-7; CDR3 length: 12; V gene: TRBV7-9
CDR3 protein: CASSLSVSYNEQFF; J gene: TRBJ2-1; CDR3 length: 14; V gene: TRBV7-9
CDR3 protein: CASSKVGQGATDTQYF; J gene: TRBJ2-3; CDR3 length: 16; V gene: TRBV11-1
CDR3 protein: CASSLALAGTGELFF; J gene: TRBJ2-2; CDR3 length: 15; V gene: TRBV5-4
CDR3 protein: CSVEVGTGNYGYTF; J gene: TRBJ1-2; CDR3 length: 14; V gene: TRBV29-1
CDR3 protein: CASSRIGTSGQETQYF; J gene: TRBJ2-5; CDR3 length: 16; V gene: TRBV4-1
CDR3 protein: CATFPGVGGGYTF; J gene: TRBJ1-2; CDR3 length: 13; V gene: TRBV2
CDR3 protein: CAISDTWLVEAFF; J gene: TRBJ1-1; CDR3 length: 13; V gene: TRBV10-3
CDR3 protein: CASSSSFYEQYF; J gene: TRBJ2-7; CDR3 length: 12; V gene: TRBV12-3/TRBV12-4
CDR3 protein: CASSRSGTPYGYTF; J gene: TRBJ1-2; CDR3 length: 14; V gene: TRBV27
CDR3 protein: CASSPRSSYNEQFF; J gene: TRBJ2-1; CDR3 length: 14; V gene: TRBV19
CDR3 protein: CASSMTDLGETQYF; J gene: TRBJ2-5; CDR3 length: 14; V gene: TRBV11-3
CDR3 protein: CATSRVGGWDGDTQYF; J gene: TRBJ2-3; CDR3 length: 16; V gene: TRBV15
CDR3 protein: CASSLREIGETQYF; J gene: TRBJ2-5; CDR3 length: 14; V gene: TRBV13
CDR3 protein: CASSFYGTGDSPLHF; J gene: TRBJ1-6; CDR3 length: 15; V gene: TRBV6-5
CDR3 protein: CASSLGQTEAFF; J gene: TRBJ1-1; CDR3 length: 12; V gene: TRBV13
CDR3 protein: CASSPRQGSYEQYF; J gene: TRBJ2-7; CDR3 length: 14; V gene: TRBV27
CDR3 protein: CASSFSGGDSYNEQFF; J gene: TRBJ2-1; CDR3 length: 16; V gene: TRBV5-1